This TCR beta chain appears in the sequencing data of a study of CD8 T cells in ankylosing spondylitis. At least ten counts were recorded for this clonotype. Its matching antigen is unknown. Study observations and caveats: It appeared that ankylosing spondylitis blood was characterized by a TCR beta motif of seven or eight highly homologous variants. Disease-associated clones were CD8+ and fairly uncommon in peripheral blood.

TCRdb analysed the 5' RACE reads with MiXCR anew, one entry per CDR3 protein. The sample holds 200,000 to 250,000 distinct CDR3 sequences, roughly 6.6% seen once. The CDR3 consists of 16 residues. Germline V gives CDR1 MNHEY, CDR2 SVGAGI. V was cut by 2 bases and J by 0 bases, with 14 bases left in between. This receptor was taken from a male donor with ankylosing spondylitis. The sequenced material came from blood, either unsorted or a sorted T cell fraction (not recorded which). The chain recombines TRBV6-5 with TRBJ2-7; D may be TRBD2 (6 bases). This CDR3 reads CASSYGRDFSSYEQYF. In DNA, the CDR3 is TGTGCCAGCAGTTACGGTCGGGACTTTAGCTCCTACGAGCAGTACTTC.